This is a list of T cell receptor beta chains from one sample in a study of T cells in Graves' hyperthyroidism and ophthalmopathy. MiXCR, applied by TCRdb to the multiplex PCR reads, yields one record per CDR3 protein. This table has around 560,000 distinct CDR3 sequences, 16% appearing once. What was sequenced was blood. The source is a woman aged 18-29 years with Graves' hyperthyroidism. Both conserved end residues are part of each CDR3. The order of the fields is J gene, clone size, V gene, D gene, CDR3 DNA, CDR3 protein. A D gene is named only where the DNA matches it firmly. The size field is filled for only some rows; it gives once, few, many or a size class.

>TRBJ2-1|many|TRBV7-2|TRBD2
TGTGCCAGCAGCTTTCGGGTTAGCGGGGGAAGCTCCTACAATGAGCAGTTCTTC
CASSFRVSGGSSYNEQFF
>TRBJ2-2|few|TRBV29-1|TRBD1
TGCAGCGTCGGACAGGGGGGAACGAACACCGGGGAGCTGTTTTTT
CSVGQGGTNTGELFF
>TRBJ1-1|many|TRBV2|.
TGTGCCAGCAGTGGGTGGCATTTGGCCGCCCTCATCAACACTGAAGCTTTCTTT
CASSGWHLAALINTEAFF
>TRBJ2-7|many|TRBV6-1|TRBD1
TGTGCCAGCAGTGAAGGGACAGGGGGCTACGAGCAGTACTTC
CASSEGTGGYEQYF
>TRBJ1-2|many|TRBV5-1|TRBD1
TGCGCCAGCAGCTCCCCAAATCAGACAGGGGGTGGTGCCTATGGCTACACCTTC
CASSSPNQTGGGAYGYTF
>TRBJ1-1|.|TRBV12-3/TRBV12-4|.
TGTGCCAGCGAGAGAAGAATGAACACTGAAGCTTTCTTT
CASERRMNTEAFF
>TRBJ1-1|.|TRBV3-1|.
TGTGCCAGCAACCGGGGAACAGGCACTGAAGCTTTCTTT
CASNRGTGTEAFF
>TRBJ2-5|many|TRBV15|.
TGTGCCACCAGCAGGACCGGGACTGGCGTTGGACTCCGCGGGGAGACCCAGTACTTC
CATSRTGTGVGLRGETQYF
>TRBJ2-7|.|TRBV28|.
TGTGCCAGCACCGGGCTGACCTACGAGCAGTACTTC
CASTGLTYEQYF
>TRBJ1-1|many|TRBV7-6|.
TGTGCCAGCAGCCTGAGGCCCAACAGGGAAGCTTTCTTT
CASSLRPNREAFF
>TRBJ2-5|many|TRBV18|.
TGTGCCAGCTCACCACCGGGGGTTCAAGAGACCCAGTACTTC
CASSPPGVQETQYF
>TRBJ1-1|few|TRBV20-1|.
TGCAGTGCTAGAAAAGGGCCGCAGACCACTGAAGCTTTCTTT
CSARKGPQTTEAFF
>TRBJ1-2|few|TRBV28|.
TGTGCCAGCAGTCAAAGCTCGGTAGACTACACCTTC
CASSQSSVDYTF
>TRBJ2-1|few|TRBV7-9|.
TGTGCCAGCAGCTTAGGTCCAGGGATGGATGAGCAGTTCTTC
CASSLGPGMDEQFF
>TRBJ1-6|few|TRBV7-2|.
TGTGCCAGCAGCTCTAGACAGACCTCCTATAATTCACCCCTCCACTTT
CASSSRQTSYNSPLHF
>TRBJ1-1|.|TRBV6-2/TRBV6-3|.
TGTGCCAGCAAGGATCCGAACACTGAAGCTTTCTTT
CASKDPNTEAFF
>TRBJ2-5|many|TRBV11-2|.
TGTGCCAGCAGCTTAGATGGGGAGGTGCGACAGACCCAGTACTTC
CASSLDGEVRQTQYF
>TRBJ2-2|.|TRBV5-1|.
TGCGCCAGCAGCTATCAGGGATTTAACACCGGGGAGCTGTTTTTT
CASSYQGFNTGELFF
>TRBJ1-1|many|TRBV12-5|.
TGTGCTAGTGGTTTGGTAACGGGGACGAGGACTGAAGCTTTCTTT
CASGLVTGTRTEAFF
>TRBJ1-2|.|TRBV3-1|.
TGTGCCAGCAGCCAAGGGCGAGGGATGTATGGCTACACCTTC
CASSQGRGMYGYTF
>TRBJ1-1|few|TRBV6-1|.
TGTGCCAGCAGTTCGGTGGACACTGAAGCTTTCTTT
CASSSVDTEAFF
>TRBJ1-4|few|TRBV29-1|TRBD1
TGCAGCGTTGGACCGGGACAGACTAATGAAAAACTGTTTTTT
CSVGPGQTNEKLFF
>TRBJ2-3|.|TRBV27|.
TGTGCCGCCAGCATCGTGCCGGGGGGCACAGATACGCAGTATTTT
CAASIVPGGTDTQYF
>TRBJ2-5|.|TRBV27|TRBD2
TGTGCCAGCAGTTTAGGGGGACCTCTCTCTCTAGCGGGATTAAAAGAGACCCAGTACTTC
CASSLGGPLSLAGLKETQYF
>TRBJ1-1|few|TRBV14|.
TGTGCCAGCAGCCTGTCTGGGGGAGGCAACACTGAAGCTTTCTTT
CASSLSGGGNTEAFF
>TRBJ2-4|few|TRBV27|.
TGTGCCAGCAGTTTATCGTCGGGAGAAAACATTCAGTACTTC
CASSLSSGENIQYF
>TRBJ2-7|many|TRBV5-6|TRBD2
TGTGCCAGCATGCCAGCGGGAGGTCCCTACGAGCAGTACTTC
CASMPAGGPYEQYF
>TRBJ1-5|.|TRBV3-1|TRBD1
TGTGCCAGCAGCCAAGATCCCTTGACAGGGGGCCATCAGCCCCAGCATTTT
CASSQDPLTGGHQPQHF
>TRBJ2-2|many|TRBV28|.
TGTGCCAGCAGTCCCCTCGGCCGAGGAGGCACCGGGGAGCTGTTTTTT
CASSPLGRGGTGELFF
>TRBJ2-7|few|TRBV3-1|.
TGTGCCAGCAGCCAAGTAAACACCTACGAGCAGTACTTC
CASSQVNTYEQYF
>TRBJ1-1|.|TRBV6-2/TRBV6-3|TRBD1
TGTGCCAGCAGTGTCGACAGGGCTAGGCCTGAAGCTTTCTTT
CASSVDRARPEAFF